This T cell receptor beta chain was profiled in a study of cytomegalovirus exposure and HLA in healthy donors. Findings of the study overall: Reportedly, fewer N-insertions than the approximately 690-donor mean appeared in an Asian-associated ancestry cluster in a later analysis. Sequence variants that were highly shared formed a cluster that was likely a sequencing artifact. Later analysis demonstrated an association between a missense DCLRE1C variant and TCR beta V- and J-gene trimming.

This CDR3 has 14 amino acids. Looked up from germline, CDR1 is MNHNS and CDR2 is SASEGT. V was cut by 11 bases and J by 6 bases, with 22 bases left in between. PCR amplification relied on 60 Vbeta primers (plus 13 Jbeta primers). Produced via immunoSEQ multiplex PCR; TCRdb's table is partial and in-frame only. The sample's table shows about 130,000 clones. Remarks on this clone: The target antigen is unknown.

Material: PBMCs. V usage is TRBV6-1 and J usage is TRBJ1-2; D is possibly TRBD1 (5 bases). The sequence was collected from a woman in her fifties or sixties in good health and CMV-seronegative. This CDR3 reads CAGALEGGGNGYTF. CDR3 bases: TGTGCCGGGGCTCTGGAGGGAGGTGGGAATGGCTACACCTTC.